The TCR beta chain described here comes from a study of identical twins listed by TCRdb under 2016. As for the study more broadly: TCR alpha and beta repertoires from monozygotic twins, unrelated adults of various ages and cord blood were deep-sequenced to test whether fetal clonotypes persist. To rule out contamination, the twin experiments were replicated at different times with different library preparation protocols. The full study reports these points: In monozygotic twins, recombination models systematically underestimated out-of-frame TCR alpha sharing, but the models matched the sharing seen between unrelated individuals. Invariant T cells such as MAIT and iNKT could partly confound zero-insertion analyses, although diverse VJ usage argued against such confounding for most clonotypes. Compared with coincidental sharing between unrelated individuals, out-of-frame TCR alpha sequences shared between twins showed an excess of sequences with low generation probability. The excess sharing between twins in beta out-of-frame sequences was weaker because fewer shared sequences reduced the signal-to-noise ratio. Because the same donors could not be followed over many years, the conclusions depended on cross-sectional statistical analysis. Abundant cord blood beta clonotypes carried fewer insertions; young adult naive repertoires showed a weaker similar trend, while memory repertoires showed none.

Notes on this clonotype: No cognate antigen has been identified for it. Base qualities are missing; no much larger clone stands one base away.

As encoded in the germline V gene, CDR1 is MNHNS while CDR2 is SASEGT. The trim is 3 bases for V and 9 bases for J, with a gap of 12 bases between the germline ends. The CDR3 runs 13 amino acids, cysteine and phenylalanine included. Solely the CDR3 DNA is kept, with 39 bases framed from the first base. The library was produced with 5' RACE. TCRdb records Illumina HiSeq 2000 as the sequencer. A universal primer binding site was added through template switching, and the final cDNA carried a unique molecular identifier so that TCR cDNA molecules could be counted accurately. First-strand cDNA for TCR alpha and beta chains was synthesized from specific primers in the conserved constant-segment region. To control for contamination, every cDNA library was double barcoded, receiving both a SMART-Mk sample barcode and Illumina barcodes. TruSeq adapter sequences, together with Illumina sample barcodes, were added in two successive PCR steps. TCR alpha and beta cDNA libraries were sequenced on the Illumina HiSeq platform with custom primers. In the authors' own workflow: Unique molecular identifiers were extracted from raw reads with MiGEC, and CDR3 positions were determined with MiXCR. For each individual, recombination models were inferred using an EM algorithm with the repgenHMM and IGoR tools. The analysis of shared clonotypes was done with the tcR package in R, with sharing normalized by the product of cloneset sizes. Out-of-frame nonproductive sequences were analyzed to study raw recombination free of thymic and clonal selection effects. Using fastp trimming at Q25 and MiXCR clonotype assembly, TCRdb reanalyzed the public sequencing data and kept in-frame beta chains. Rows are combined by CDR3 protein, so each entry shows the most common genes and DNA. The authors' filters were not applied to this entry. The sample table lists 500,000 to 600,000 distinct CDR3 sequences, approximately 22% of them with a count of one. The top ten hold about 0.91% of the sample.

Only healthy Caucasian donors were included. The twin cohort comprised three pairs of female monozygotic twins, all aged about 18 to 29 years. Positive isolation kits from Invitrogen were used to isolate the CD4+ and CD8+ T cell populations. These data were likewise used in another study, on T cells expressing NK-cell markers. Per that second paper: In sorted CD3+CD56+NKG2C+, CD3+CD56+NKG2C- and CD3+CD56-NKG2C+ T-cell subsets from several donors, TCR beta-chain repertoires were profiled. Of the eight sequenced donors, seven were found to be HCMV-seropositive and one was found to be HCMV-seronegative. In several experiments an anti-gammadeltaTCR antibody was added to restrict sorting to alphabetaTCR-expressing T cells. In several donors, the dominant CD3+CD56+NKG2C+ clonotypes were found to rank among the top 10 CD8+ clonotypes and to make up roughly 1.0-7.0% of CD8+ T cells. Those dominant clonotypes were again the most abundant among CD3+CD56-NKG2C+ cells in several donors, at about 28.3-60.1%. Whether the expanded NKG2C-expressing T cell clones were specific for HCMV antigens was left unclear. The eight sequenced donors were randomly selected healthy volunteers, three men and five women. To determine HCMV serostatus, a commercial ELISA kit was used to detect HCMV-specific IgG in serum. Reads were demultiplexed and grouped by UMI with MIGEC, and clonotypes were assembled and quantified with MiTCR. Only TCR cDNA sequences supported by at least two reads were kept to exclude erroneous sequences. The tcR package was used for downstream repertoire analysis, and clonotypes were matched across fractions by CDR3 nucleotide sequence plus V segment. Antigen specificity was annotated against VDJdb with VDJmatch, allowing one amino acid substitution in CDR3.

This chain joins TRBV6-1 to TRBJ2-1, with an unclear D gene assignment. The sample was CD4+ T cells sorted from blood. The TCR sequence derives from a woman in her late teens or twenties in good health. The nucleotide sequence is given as TGTGCCAGCAGTGACCTCCCAAGGGTTGAGCAGTTCTTC. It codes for CASSDLPRVEQFF.